This TCR beta chain was identified during a study of cytotoxic CD8 clonotypes in ibrutinib-treated CLL. Study-wide context: Patient counts were about twelve relapsed/refractory, around 15 treatment-naive and 17 to 18 IGHV unmutated.

This clone came up once. Germline V gene lookup returns CDR1 WNHNN and CDR2 SYGVQD (reference sequence). The CDR3 extends over 12 amino acids. V was shortened by 8 bases and J by 3 bases, with 8 bases between the two germline ends. Some clones are missing from TCRdb's copy, which holds only in-frame ones; the method was immunoSEQ multiplex PCR. The data show around 310,000 clones, around four fifths seen once. Sequenced here: PBMCs, sampled before ibrutinib treatment. The clonotype comes from a human donor with chronic lymphocytic leukemia. The rearrangement links TRBV10-1 to TRBJ2-1, with D possibly TRBD1 on 6 matching bases. The CDR3: CASGDNYNEQFF. The CDR3 DNA reads TGCGCCAGCGGGGACAACTACAATGAGCAGTTCTTC.